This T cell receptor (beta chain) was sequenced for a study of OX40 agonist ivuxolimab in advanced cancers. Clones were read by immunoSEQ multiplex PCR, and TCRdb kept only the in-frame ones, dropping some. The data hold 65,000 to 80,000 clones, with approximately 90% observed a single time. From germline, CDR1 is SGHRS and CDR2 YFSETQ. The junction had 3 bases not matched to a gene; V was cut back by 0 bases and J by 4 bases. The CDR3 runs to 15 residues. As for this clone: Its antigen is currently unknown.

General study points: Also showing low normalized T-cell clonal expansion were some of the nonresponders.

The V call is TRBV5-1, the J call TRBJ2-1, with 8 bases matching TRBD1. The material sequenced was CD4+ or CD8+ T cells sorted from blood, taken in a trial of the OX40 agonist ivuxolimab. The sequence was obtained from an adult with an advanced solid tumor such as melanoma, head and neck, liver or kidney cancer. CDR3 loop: CASSLGQGPYNEQFF. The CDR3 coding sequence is TGCGCCAGCAGCTTGGGACAGGGGCCGTACAATGAGCAGTTCTTC.